The 16 T cell receptor beta chains reported below all come from one sample, sequenced in a study of T cell changes during pregnancy in multiple sclerosis. Some clones are missing from TCRdb's copy, which holds only in-frame ones; the method was immunoSEQ multiplex PCR. The sample has about 100,000 clones; 80% to 95% are singletons. The material was peripheral blood, obtained after pregnancy. All receptors come from a female donor with multiple sclerosis, enrolled in a pregnancy study.

The count of this clone is one. The chain employs TRBV19 and TRBJ1-1, with D perhaps TRBD1 (6 bases). The CDR3 consists of 16 residues. The germline V and J ends were trimmed by 5 bases and 1 base, with 17 bases remaining between them. Germline-derived CDR1 and CDR2 are LNHDA and SQIVND (reference sequence). The CDR3 sequence is CASSYGGAGANTEAFF. The CDR3 DNA follows: TGTGCCAGTAGTTATGGGGGCGCGGGGGCGAACACTGAAGCTTTCTTT.

This sequence joins TRBV18 and TRBJ2-7; 8 nucleotides line up with TRBD2. CDR1 is KGHSH and CDR2 is LQKENI in the germline V gene. With 1 base clipped from V and 6 bases from J, the junction kept 11 bases outside the gene matches. The CDR3 is 16 residues long. DNA of the CDR3: TGTGCCAGCTCACCACAAGCGGGAGTAAAGGCTTCCGAGCAGTACTTC. Translated: CASSPQAGVKASEQYF.

The sample holds a few counts of this clone. V gene TRBV5-1 combines with J gene TRBJ1-5; TRBD1 agrees at 8 bases. The CDR3 is 14 amino acids. Germline trimming cut 4 bases from V and 5 bases from J; bases unmatched to any gene: 5. The germline gives CDR1 SGHRS, CDR2 YFSETQ. This CDR3 is CASSPGTGYQPQHF. DNA for the CDR3: TGCGCCAGCAGCCCTGGGACAGGCTATCAGCCCCAGCATTTT.

The DNA for the CDR3 is TGCAGCACAGCCAGGGGGCACACTGAAGCTTTCTTT. It specifies CSTARGHTEAFF. V is TRBV29-1 and J is TRBJ1-1; 8 bases agree with TRBD1. From germline, CDR1 is SQVTM and CDR2 ANQGSEA. The CDR3 consists of 12 residues. J gave up 3 bases and V 8 bases, and 5 bases lay outside the gene matches.

This chain uses TRBV27 with TRBJ2-3, with TRBD1 matching 7 bases. The CDR3 is 15 residues long. The J segment lost 3 bases and the V segment lost 6 bases, leaving 9 bases of the junction unmatched. CDR1 is MNHEY, CDR2 SMNVEV, per germline (reference sequence). CDR3 bases: TGTGCCAGCAGAAAGGACCGGGACAGTACAGATACGCAGTATTTT. The encoded protein is CASRKDRDSTDTQYF.

V and J are TRBV5-6 and TRBJ2-6, with 7 bases fitting TRBD1. CDR3 length equals 16 residues. V trimming: 1 base; J trimming: 0 bases; junction bases outside the gene matches: 1. The germline V gene has CDR1 SGHDT and CDR2 YYEEEE. The CDR3, as DNA: TGTGCCAGCAGCTTGAACAGGGGCTCTGGGGCCAACGTCCTGACTTTC. As protein: CASSLNRGSGANVLTF.

This clone was observed once. The genes are TRBV7-9 and TRBJ1-2; D might be TRBD1 (6 bases). This CDR3 has 15 residues. Between the trimmed V and J ends, which lost 2 bases and 2 bases, there was a span of 12 bases. The germline gives CDR1 SEHNR, CDR2 FQNEAQ (reference sequence). CDR3 sequence: CASSLSSGENYGYTF. For the CDR3, the DNA is TGTGCCAGCAGCTTATCATCAGGGGAAAACTATGGCTACACCTTC.

This clone was observed a single time. The chain is built from TRBV19 and TRBJ1-6; D unresolved. Germline V gene lookup returns CDR1 LNHDA and CDR2 SQIVND (reference sequence). Trimming took off 3 bases at V and 11 bases at J, with 11 bases between the two ends. CDR3 length: 13 residues. CDR3 DNA sequence: TGTGCCAGTAGTATTGACTTCGCGACACCCCTCCACTTT. Protein: CASSIDFATPLHF.

CDR3 DNA: TGTGCCAGCAGTGAAACCGGGAGCCTGAAAGAGACCCAGTACTTC. Its translation is CASSETGSLKETQYF. The gene calls are TRBV6-1 and TRBJ2-5; possibly TRBD2 for D (6 bases). The ends were cut back, 2 bases at V and 3 bases at J, with 13 bases in the middle. This CDR3 contains 15 residues. Germline V gives CDR1 MNHNS, CDR2 SASEGT.

This clone was picked up a small number of times. This chain connects TRBV4-3 to TRBJ2-3; no definite D call. CDR1 is LGHNA, CDR2 YSLEER, per germline. Trimming removed 3 bases at V and 5 bases at J, with 12 bases between. The CDR3 has 14 residues. CDR3 sequence (DNA): TGCGCCAGCAGCCACCGAGCCCGGAGAGATACGCAGTATTTT. Translation: CASSHRARRDTQYF.

This chain uses TRBV30 with TRBJ1-5; weak D call: TRBD1 (5 bases). The CDR3 is made up of 14 amino acids. CDR1 GTSNPN and CDR2 SVGIG come from the germline V gene (reference sequence). With 5 bases removed from V and 7 bases from J, the gap between germline ends came to 18 bases. CDR3 bases: TGTGCCTGGCAACCCGGGGGGAAGGGGCAGCCCCAGCATTTT. This sequence encodes CAWQPGGKGQPQHF.

The genes are TRBV11-3 and TRBJ1-1; unclear D gene. The germline V gene encodes CDR1 SGHNT and CDR2 YENEEA. The CDR3 consists of 14 residues. V lost 5 bases to trimming and J lost 1 base, with 11 bases between them. The DNA of the CDR3 is TGTGCCAGCAGCCCTAGAACCGGGAACACTGAAGCTTTCTTT. Translation: CASSPRTGNTEAFF.

This CDR3 reads CASSRTGRHGYTF. The CDR3, as DNA: TGTGCCAGCAGCCGGACAGGGAGGCACGGCTACACCTTC. The V and J genes are TRBV5-6 and TRBJ1-2; 8 nucleotides line up with TRBD1. CDR1 SGHDT and CDR2 YYEEEE come from the germline V gene. The CDR3 runs 13 residues. V shed 4 bases and J 8 bases; nucleotides not matched to a gene: 7.

The chain employs TRBV7-8 and TRBJ2-7; maybe TRBD1 (6 bases). The germline gives CDR1 SGHVS, CDR2 FQNEAQ. Trimming shortened V by 2 bases and J by 7 bases, and 12 bases separated the two germline ends. The CDR3 runs 13 residues. CDR3 region: CASSLKGVGEQYF. In DNA form, the CDR3 reads TGTGCCAGCAGCTTAAAGGGGGTGGGGGAGCAGTACTTC.

This chain uses TRBV7-9 with TRBJ2-1; TRBD1 matches at 7 bases. Germline trimming cut 5 bases from V and 5 bases from J; bases unmatched to any gene: 6. The germline CDR1 and CDR2 sequences are SEHNR and FQNEAQ (reference sequence). The CDR3 sequence is 14 residues long. Here the CDR3 DNA reads TGTGCCAGCAGCACCGACAGGGTGGACAATGAGCAGTTCTTC. As protein: CASSTDRVDNEQFF.

V usage is TRBV19 and J usage is TRBJ1-3; 8 nucleotides agree with TRBD1. Germline CDR1 reads LNHDA; CDR2 reads SQIVND (reference sequence). This CDR3 comprises 17 residues. Trimming removed 5 bases from V and 3 bases from J; junction bases left unmatched: 12. CDR3 in DNA: TGTGCCAGTAGTTCGGACAGGGAAGGTCTCATTGGAAACACCATATATTTT. It codes for CASSSDREGLIGNTIYF.